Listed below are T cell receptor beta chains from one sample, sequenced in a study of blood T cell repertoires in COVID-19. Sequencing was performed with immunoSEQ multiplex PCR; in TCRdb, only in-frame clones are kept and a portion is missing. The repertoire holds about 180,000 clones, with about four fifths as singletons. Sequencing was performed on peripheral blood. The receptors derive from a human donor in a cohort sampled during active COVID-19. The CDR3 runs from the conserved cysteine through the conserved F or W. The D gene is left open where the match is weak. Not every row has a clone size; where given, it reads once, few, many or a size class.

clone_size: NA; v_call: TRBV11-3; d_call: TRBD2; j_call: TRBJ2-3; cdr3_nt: TGTGCCAGCAGCCCGGGGGGGTCAGATACGCAGTATTTT; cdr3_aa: CASSPGGSDTQYF
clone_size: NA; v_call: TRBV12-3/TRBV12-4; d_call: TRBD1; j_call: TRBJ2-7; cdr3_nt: TGTGCCAGCAGTTTCGACAGGGGCGAGCAGTACTTC; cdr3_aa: CASSFDRGEQYF
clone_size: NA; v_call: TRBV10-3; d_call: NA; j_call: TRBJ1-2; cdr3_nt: TGTGCCATCAGTGATACGGGTTCCGACCCGGATGGCTACACCTTC; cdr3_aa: CAISDTGSDPDGYTF
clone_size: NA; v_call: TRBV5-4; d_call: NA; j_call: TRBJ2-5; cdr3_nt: TGTGCCAGCAGCTTGGAACTACACGGTCGGGGAGAGACCCAGTACTTC; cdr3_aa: CASSLELHGRGETQYF
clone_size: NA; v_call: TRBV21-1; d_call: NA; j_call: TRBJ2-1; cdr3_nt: TGTGCCAGCAAGGTGCTCGGAGACAATGAGCAGTTCTTC; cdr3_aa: CASKVLGDNEQFF
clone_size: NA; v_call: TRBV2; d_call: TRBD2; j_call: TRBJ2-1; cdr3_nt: TGTGCCAGCAGGGAACTAGCGGGGGGCTACAATGAGCAGTTCTTC; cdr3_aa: CASRELAGGYNEQFF
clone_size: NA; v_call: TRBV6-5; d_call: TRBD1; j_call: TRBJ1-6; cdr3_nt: TGTGCCAGCAGGGACAGGGGGTTTGGTAATTCACCCCTCCACTTT; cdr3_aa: CASRDRGFGNSPLHF
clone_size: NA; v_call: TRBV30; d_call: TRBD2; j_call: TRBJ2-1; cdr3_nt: TGTGCCTGGAGGGAGCGGGGGAGATTCTATGAGCAGTTCTTC; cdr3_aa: CAWRERGRFYEQFF
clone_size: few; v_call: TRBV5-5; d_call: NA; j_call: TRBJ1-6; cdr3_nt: TGTGCCAGCAGCTTGGAAACGGGTTATTATTCACCCCTCCACTTT; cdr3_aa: CASSLETGYYSPLHF
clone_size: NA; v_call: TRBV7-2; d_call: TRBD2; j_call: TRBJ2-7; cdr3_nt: TGTGCCAGCAGCGGCGGGACTAGCAGTGCCTACGAGCAGTACTTC; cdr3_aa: CASSGGTSSAYEQYF
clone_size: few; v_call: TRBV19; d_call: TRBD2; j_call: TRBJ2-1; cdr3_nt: TGTGCCAGTAGTATAGAGGCTAGCGGGGGGGTTGAGCAGTTCTTC; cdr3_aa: CASSIEASGGVEQFF
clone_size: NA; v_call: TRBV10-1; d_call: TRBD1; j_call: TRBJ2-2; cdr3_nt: TGCGCCAGCAGTGTTAATCACAGGGGATCGAACACCGGGGAGCTGTTTTTT; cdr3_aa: CASSVNHRGSNTGELFF
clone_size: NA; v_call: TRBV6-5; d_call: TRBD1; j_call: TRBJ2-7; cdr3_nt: TGTGCCAGCAGAAGCAGGGACAGCCTAACCTACGAGCAGTACTTC; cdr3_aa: CASRSRDSLTYEQYF
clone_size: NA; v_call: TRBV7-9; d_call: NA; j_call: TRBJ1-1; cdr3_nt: TGTGCCAGCAGCTTCCCGGGACACGCGAACACTGAAGCTTTCTTT; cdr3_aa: CASSFPGHANTEAFF
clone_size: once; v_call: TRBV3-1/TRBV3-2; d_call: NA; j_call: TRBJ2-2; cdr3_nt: TGTGCCAGCAGCCGCGACAGCGGGGAGCTGTTTTTT; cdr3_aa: CASSRDSGELFF
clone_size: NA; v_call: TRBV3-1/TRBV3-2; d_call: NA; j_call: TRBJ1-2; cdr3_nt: TGTGCCAGCAGCCAAGATCTGCGGGCAGTTCGCCACTATGGCTACACCTTC; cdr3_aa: CASSQDLRAVRHYGYTF
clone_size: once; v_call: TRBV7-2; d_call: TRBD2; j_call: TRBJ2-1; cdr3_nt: TGTGCCAGCAGCTTGCGGACTAGCGTGAATGAGCAGTTCTTC; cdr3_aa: CASSLRTSVNEQFF
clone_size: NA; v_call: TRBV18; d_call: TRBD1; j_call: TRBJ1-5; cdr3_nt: TGTGCCAGCTCATCAACAGGGGGTACTCAGCCCCAGCATTTT; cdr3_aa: CASSSTGGTQPQHF
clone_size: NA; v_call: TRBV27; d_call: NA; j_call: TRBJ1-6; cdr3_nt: TGTGCCAGCAGACGACCCCGGGGGTTGTACCCTTCACCCCTCCACTTT; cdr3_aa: CASRRPRGLYPSPLHF
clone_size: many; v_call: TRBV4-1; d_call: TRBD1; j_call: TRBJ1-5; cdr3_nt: TGCGCCAGCAGCCAAGTTTCCCCGAGGACAGGGGCCCATCAGCCCCAGCATTTT; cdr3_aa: CASSQVSPRTGAHQPQHF
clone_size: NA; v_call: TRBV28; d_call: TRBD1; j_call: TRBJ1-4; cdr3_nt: TGTGCCAGCAGTTTTAGACAGGGAAATGAAAAACTGTTTTTT; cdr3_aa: CASSFRQGNEKLFF
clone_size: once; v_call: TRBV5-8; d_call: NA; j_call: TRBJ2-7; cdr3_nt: TGTGCCAGCAGCCCCAGGGGAGAGCAGTACTTC; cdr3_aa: CASSPRGEQYF
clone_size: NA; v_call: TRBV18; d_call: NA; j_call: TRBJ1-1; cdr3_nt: TGTGCCAGCTCAGGGATGGACAGTATGAACACTGAAGCTTTCTTT; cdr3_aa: CASSGMDSMNTEAFF
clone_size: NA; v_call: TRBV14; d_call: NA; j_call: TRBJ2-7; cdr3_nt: TGTGCCAGCAGCACAGGGCACTCCTACGAGCAGTACTTC; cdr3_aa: CASSTGHSYEQYF
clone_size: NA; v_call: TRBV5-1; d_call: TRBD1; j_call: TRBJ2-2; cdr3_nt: TGCGCCAGCAGCTTGGAGACAGGGGCCGGGGAGCTGTTTTTT; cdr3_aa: CASSLETGAGELFF
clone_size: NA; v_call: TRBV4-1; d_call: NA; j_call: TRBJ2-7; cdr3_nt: TGCGCCAGCAGCCAAGGGGCAGGGACCTACGAGCAGTACTTC; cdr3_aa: CASSQGAGTYEQYF
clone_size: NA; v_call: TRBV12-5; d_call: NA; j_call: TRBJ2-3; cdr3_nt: TGTGCTAGTGGTTTGTCGGGGGGCTGGACAGATACGCAGTATTTT; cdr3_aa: CASGLSGGWTDTQYF
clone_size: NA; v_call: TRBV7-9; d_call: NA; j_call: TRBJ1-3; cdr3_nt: TGTGCCAGCAGCTTAGCACCAGGGGCCGCGGGAAACACCATATATTTT; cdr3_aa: CASSLAPGAAGNTIYF
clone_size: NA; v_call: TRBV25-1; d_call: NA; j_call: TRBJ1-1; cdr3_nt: TGTGCCAGCAAGAACACAGGGCCAGCTTTCTTT; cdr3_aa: CASKNTGPAFF
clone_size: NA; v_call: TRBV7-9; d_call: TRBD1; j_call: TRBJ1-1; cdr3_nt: TGTGCCAGCAGCTATCCGACAGGGGCGAAAAACACTGAAGCTTTCTTT; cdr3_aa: CASSYPTGAKNTEAFF
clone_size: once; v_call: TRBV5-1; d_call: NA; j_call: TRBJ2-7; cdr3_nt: TGCGCCAGCAGCCCAGGACAGAACTCCTACGAGCAGTACTTC; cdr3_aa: CASSPGQNSYEQYF
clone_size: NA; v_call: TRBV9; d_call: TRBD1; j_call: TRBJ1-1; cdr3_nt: TGTGCCAGCAGCGCAAACCGGGACAGGGCGAACACTGAAGCTTTCTTT; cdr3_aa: CASSANRDRANTEAFF
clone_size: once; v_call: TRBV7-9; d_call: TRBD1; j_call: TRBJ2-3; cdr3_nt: TGTGCCAGCAGGGGGGACAGGGGACCCACAGATACGCAGTATTTT; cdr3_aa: CASRGDRGPTDTQYF
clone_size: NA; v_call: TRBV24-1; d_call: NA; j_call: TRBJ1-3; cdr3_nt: TGTGCCACCAGTGATTTTATACAGGGAGAAAACACCATATATTTT; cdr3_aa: CATSDFIQGENTIYF
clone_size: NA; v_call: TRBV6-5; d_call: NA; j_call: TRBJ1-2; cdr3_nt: TGTGCCAGCAGGGGAAACAGGGCCTCTAACTATGGCTACACCTTC; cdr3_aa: CASRGNRASNYGYTF
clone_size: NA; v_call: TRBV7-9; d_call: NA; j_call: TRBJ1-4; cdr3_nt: TGTGCCAGCAGCCTGGTCGAGAAACTGTTTTTT; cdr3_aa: CASSLVEKLFF
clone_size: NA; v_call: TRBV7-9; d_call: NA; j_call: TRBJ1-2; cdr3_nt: TGTGCCAGCAGCCCTGATACAGGGTGGTGGGGCTACACCTTC; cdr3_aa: CASSPDTGWWGYTF
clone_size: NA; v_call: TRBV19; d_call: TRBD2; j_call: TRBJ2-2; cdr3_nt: TGTGCCAGTAGTGCCCTGGGCGGCGGGGGGCTCCCCCGTTCGAACACCGGGGAGCTGTTTTTT; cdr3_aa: CASSALGGGGLPRSNTGELFF
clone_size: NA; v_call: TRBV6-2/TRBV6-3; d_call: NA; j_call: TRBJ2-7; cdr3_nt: TGTGCCAGCAGTTATCAAACTAGCTCGCCTTGGGAGCAGTACTTC; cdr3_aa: CASSYQTSSPWEQYF
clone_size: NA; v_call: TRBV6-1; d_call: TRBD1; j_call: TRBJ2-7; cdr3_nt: TGTGCCAGCAGTGAAGAAGATCAAGCCGGGACAGGGACCTACGAGCAGTACTTC; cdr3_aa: CASSEEDQAGTGTYEQYF
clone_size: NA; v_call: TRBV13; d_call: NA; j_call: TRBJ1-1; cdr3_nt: TGTGCCAGCAGCTTAGGCTGGGAGGGGGAGGCGACTGAAGCGATCTTT; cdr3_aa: CASSLGWEGEATEAIF
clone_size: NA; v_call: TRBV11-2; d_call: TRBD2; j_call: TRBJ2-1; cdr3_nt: TGTGCCAGCTTCCCCCTAAGCGGGGGGCGCTACAATGAGCAGTTCTTC; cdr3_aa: CASFPLSGGRYNEQFF
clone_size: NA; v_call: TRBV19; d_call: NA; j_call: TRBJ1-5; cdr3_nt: TGTGCCAGTAGTCAGCAGGGGCCGGGGAGCAATCAGCCCCAGCATTTT; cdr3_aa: CASSQQGPGSNQPQHF
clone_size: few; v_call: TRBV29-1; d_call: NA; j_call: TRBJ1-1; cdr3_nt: TGCAGCGTTGAGGGAGTGGGTACTGAAGCTTTCTTT; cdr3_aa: CSVEGVGTEAFF
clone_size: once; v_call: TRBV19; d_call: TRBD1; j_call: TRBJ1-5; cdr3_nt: TGTGCCAGTAGTGCCTGGACAGGAGTTAGCAATCAGCCCCAGCATTTT; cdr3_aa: CASSAWTGVSNQPQHF
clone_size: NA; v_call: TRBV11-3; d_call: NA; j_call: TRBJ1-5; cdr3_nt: TGTGCCAGCAGCTGGGGACTCGCCAGGCAACAGCCCCAGCATTTT; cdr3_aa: CASSWGLARQQPQHF
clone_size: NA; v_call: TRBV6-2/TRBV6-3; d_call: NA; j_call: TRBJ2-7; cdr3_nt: TGTGCCAGCAGTTACTCGAGGACAGACGGCCTCTACGAGCAGTACTTC; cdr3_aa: CASSYSRTDGLYEQYF
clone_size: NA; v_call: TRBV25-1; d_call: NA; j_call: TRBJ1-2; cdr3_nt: TGTGCCAGCAGTGAATCCCGACCAAGCAGGGCCAGTGGCTACACCTTC; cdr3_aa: CASSESRPSRASGYTF
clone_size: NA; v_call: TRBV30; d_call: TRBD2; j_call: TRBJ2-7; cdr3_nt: TGTGCCTGGACGTTGAAGGCGGGGGGAGTTTACGAGCAGTACTTC; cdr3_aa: CAWTLKAGGVYEQYF
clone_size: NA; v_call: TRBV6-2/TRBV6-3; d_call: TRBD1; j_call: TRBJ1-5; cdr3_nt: TGTGCCAGCAGTGCGGACAGGGATGGACAGCCCCAGCATTTT; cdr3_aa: CASSADRDGQPQHF
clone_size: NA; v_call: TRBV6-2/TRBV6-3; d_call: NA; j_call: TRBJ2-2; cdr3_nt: TGTGCCAGCAGTTACGGGGACATCACCGGGGAGCTGTTTTTT; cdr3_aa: CASSYGDITGELFF
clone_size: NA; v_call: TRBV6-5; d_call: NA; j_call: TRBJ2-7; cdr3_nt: TGTGCCAGCAGTTACTCGAGGGGGACCGTTGGGTACTTC; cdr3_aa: CASSYSRGTVGYF
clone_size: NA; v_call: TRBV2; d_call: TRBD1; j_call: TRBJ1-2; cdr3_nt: TGTGCCAGCAGTGCAAGGGCTCCTACAGGGGGCTTGGGCTATGGCTACACCTTC; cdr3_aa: CASSARAPTGGLGYGYTF
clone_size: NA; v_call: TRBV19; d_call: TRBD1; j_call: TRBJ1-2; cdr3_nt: TGTGCCAGTAGTGCCGGGACAGGGGCCTATGGCTACACCTTC; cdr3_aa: CASSAGTGAYGYTF
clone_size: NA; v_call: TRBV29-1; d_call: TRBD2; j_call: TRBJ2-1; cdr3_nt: TGCAGCGTTACACCTCTAGCGGGGGGAGGTGCTGAGCAGTTCTTC; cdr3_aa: CSVTPLAGGGAEQFF
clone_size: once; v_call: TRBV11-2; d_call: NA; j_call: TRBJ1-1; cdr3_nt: TGTGCCAGCAGCTTAGTCGGGGGGATGAACACTGAAGCTTTCTTT; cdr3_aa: CASSLVGGMNTEAFF
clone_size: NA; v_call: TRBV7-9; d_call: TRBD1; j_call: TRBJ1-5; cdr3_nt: TGTGCCAGCAGCTCCGGGACAGGGAAAGATAGTCAGCCCCAGCATTTT; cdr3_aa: CASSSGTGKDSQPQHF
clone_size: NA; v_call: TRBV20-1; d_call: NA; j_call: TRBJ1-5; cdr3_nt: TGCAGTGCTAGTTCTGGCCGCAATCAGCCCCAGCATTTT; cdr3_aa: CSASSGRNQPQHF
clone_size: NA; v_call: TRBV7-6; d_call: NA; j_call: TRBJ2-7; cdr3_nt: TGTGCCAGCAGCTTAGGACAGAACTACGAGCAGTACTTC; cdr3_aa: CASSLGQNYEQYF